This T cell receptor beta chain was identified during a study of cytomegalovirus exposure and HLA in healthy donors. Study findings and constraints: Reportedly, HLA-A and HLA-B alleles of most subjects were accurately predicted from TCR beta.

Researchers ran the PCR with 60 Vbeta and 13 Jbeta primers. Some clones are missing from TCRdb's copy, which holds only in-frame ones; the method was immunoSEQ multiplex PCR. The sample consists of 100,000 or so clones, approximately 85% of them appearing once. V was clipped by 6 bases and J by 7 bases; unmatched bases: 11. The CDR3 has 15 amino acids. Germline V gene sequence: CDR1 WSHSY, CDR2 SAAADI. As for this clone: The antigen remains undetermined.

Specimen: PBMCs. The receptor comes from a man younger than 45 in good health and CMV-seropositive. The V and J genes are TRBV10-2 and TRBJ2-1; 8 bases agree with TRBD2. The DNA for the CDR3 is TGCGCCAGCAGGCTAACCGGGACTAGTAGTAATGAGCAGTTCTTC. This gives the protein CASRLTGTSSNEQFF.